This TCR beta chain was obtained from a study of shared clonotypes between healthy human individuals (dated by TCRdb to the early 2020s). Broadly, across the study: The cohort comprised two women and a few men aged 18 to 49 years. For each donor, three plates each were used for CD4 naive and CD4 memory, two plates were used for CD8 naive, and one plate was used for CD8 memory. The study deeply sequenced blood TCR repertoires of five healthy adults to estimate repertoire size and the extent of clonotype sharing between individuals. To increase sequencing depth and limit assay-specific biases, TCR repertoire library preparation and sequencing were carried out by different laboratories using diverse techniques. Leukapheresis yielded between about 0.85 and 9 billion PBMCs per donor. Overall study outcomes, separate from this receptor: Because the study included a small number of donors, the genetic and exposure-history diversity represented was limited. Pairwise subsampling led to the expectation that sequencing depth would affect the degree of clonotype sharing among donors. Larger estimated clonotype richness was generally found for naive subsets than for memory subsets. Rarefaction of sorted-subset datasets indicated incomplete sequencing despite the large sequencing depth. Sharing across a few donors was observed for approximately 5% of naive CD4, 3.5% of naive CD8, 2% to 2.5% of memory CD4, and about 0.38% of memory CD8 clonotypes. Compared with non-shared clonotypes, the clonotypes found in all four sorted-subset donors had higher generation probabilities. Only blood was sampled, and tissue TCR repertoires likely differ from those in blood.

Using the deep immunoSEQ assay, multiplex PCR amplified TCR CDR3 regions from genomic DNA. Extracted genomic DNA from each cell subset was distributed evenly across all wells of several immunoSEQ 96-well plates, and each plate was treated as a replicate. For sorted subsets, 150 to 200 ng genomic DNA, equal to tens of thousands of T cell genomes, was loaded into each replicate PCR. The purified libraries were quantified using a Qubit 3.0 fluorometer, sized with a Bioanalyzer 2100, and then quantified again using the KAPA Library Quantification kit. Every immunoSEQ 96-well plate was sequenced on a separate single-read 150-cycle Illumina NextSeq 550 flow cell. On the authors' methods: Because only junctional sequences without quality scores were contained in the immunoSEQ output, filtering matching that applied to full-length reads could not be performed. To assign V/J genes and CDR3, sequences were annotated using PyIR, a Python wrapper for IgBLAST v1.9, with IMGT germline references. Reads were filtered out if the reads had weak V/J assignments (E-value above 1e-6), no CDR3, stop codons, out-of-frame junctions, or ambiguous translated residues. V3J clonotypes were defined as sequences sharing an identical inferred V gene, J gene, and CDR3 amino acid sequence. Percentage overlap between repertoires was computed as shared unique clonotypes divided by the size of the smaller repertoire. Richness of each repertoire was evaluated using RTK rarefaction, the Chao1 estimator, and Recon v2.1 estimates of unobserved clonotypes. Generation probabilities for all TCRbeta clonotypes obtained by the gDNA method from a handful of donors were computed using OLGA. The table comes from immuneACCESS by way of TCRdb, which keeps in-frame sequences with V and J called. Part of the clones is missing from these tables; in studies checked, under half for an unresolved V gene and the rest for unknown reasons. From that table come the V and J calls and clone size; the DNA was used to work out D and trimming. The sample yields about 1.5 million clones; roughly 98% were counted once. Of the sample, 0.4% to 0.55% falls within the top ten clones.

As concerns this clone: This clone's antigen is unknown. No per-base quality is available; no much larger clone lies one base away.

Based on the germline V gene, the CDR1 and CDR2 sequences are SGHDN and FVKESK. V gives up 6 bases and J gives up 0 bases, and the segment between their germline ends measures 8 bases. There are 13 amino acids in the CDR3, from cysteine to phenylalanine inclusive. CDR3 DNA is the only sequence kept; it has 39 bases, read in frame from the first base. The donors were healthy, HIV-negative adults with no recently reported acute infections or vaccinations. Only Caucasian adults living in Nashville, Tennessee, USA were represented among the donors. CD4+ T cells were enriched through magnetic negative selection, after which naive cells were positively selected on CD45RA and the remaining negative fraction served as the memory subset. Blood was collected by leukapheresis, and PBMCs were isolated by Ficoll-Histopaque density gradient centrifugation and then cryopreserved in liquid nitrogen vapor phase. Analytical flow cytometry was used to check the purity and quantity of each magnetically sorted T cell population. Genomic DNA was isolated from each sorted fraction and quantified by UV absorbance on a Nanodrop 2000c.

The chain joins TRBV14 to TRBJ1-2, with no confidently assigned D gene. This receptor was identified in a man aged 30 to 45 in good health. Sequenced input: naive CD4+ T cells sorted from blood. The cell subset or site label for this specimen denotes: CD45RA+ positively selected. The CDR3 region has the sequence CASSLKTNYGYTF. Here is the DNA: TGTGCCAGCAGTCTAAAAACTAACTATGGCTACACCTTC. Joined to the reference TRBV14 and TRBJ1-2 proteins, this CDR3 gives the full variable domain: EAGVTQFPSHSVIEKGQTVTLRCDPISGHDNLYWYRRVMGKEIKFLLHFVKESKQDESGMPNNRFLAERTGGTYSTLKVQPAELEDSGVYFCASSLKTNYGYTFGSGTRLTVV.